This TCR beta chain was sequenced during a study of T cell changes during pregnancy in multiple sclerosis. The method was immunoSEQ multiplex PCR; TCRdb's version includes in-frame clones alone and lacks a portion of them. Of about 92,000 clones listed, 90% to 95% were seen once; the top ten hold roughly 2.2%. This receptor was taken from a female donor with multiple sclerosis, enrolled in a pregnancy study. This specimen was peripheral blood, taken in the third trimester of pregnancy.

The CDR3 is CASSARGSGGNLMYEQYF. The CDR3 DNA follows: TGTGCCAGCAGCGCCCGTGGGAGCGGGGGGAACCTCATGTACGAGCAGTACTTC. V gene TRBV7-6 combines with J gene TRBJ2-7; 9 bases map to TRBD2. The V segment lost 5 bases and the J segment 4 bases; nucleotides outside the gene matches: 18. Per germline, CDR1 SGHVS and CDR2 FNYEAQ. The CDR3 is 18 amino acids.